This T cell receptor (beta chain) was identified in a study of CXCR3-negative and CXCR3-positive naive CD8 T cells. Across the whole study: With about 1.5 +/- 0.3 million reads per library, the TRB reads numbered around 140 million in total. Study outcomes and limitations: With surface CD5 comparable between naive subsets, TCR strength was estimated using properties derived from the TRB CDR3. CXCR3-positive naive cells carried more hydrophobic TRB CDR3s than CXCR3-negative ones. Comparably high diversity marked both naive subsets, whereas memory CD8+ cells had much lower diversity.

Germline lookup yields CDR1 LNHDA and CDR2 SQIVND (reference sequence). The CDR3 spans 15 residues. Sorting was done in triplicate for each CD8+ T cell subset (about 300,000 cells each). As regards this clonotype: The target antigen is unknown.

The TRB libraries of cDNA were built by UMI-labeled 5' RACE. TCRdb re-called the 5' RACE reads; one entry per CDR3 protein, DNA not given. Recorded for this sample: 90,000 to 150,000 distinct CDR3 sequences. The receptor comes from a human donor in good health. Some clones in this sample may be carry-over from other donors' samples. Source material: naive CXCR3+ CD8+ T cells from blood. Subset described: CD45RO-CCR7+CD27+CD95- naive CD8+ T cells expressing CXCR3 (TNR3+). J is TRBJ2-7 and V is TRBV19; the TCRdb call, TRBD1, lacks DNA for checking. This chain's CDR3 is CASSISTGCFYEQYF.